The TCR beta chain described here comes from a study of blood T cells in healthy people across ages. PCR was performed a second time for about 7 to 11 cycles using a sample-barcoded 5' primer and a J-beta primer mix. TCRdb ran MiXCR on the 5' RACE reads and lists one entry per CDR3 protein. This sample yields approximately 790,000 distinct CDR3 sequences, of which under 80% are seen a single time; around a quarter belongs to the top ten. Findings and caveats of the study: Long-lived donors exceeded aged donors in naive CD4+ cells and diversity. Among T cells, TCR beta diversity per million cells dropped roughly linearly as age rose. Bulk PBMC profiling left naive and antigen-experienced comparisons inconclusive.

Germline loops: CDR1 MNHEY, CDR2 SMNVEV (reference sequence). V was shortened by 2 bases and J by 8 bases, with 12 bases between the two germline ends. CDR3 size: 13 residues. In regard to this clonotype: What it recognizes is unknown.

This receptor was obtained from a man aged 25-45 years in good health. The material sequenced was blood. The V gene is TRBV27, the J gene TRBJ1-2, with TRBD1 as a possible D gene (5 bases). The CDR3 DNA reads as TGTGCCAGCAGTTTAGTAAGGGGACGGGGCTACACCTTC. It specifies CASSLVRGRGYTF.